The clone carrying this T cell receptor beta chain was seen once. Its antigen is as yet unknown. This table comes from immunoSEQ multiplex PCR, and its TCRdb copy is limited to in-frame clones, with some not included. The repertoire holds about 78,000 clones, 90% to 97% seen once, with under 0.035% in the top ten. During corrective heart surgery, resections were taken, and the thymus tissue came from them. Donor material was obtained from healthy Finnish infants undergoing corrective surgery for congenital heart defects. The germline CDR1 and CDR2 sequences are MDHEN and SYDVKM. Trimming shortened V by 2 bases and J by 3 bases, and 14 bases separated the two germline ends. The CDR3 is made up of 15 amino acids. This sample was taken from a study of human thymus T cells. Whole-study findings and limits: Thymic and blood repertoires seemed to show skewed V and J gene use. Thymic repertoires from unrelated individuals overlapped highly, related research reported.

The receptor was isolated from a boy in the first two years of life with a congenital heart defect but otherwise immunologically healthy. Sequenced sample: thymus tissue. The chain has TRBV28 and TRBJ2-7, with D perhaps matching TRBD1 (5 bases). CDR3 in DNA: TGTGCCAGCAGTTTAGGGGCCCCCCGAATCTACGAGCAGTACTTC. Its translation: CASSLGAPRIYEQYF.